This T cell receptor beta chain is from a study of blood T cell repertoires in COVID-19. Turning to the study itself: Collection of acute and convalescent COVID-19 samples took place in the United States, Italy and Spain. The cDNA or gDNA used as material had been derived from T cells, B-cell-depleted T cells, or PBMCs.

The CDR3 is 11 amino acids. V shed 6 bases and J 5 bases; nucleotides not matched to a gene: 1. CDR1 DFQATT and CDR2 SNEGSKA come from the germline V gene (reference sequence). This clone was seen a handful of times. The authors' processing: Reference gene primer amplification in the assay estimated nucleated cell counts. TCRdb's table, derived via immunoSEQ multiplex PCR, lists solely in-frame clones and lacks some. Clonal size and the V and J genes are those of that table, whereas D and trimming came from the DNA. The sample consists of tens of thousands of clones, 76% of them appearing once. The gene calls are TRBV20-1 and TRBJ2-5, with 9 bases lining up with TRBD1. The TCR sequence derives from a woman older than 75 with acute or convalescent COVID-19. The sample comprised peripheral blood. The CDR3 DNA reads TGCAGTGCGGACAGGGGTGAGACCCAGTACTTC. Amino acid sequence: CSADRGETQYF.